These T cell receptor beta chains were read from a single sample in a study of T cells in localized non-small cell lung cancer. The repertoire was sequenced with immunoSEQ multiplex PCR; TCRdb's copy has only in-frame clones and lacks some. The sample has about 26,000 clones, less than 90% seen once. This material consisted of peripheral blood, taken before any cancer treatment. All receptors derive from a female donor aged 60 or older with stage II squamous cell lung carcinoma. Each CDR3 is given with its conserved first and last residue. A D gene is named only where the DNA matches it firmly. Clone size is not always given. Where it is, it says once, few, many or a class for expanded clones.

DNA: TGCGCCAGCAGTGATGTGCTGAGTTATGGCTACACCTTC
CDR3: CASSDVLSYGYTF
D: NA
size: NA
J: TRBJ1-2
V: TRBV10-1

DNA: TGTGCCAGTCAGGGGTTGGGGCAGCCCCAGCATTTT
CDR3: CASQGLGQPQHF
D: NA
size: NA
J: TRBJ1-5
V: TRBV6-6

DNA: TGTGCCAGCAGCCCAGCTTTAGCGGGAGGTCTCAATGAGCAGTTCTTC
CDR3: CASSPALAGGLNEQFF
D: TRBD2
size: NA
J: TRBJ2-1
V: TRBV11-2

DNA: TGTGCCTGGTCCTTAAAGACAGGGGGCAATCAGCCCCAGCATTTT
CDR3: CAWSLKTGGNQPQHF
D: TRBD1
size: NA
J: TRBJ1-5
V: TRBV30

DNA: TGCGCCAGCAGCTTGTTCAAGGGGGACACCGGGGAGCTGTTTTTT
CDR3: CASSLFKGDTGELFF
D: NA
size: NA
J: TRBJ2-2
V: TRBV5-1

DNA: TGTGCCAGCAGCTTAGCGGGGGTTCAACAAGAGACCCAGTACTTC
CDR3: CASSLAGVQQETQYF
D: NA
size: NA
J: TRBJ2-5
V: TRBV7-9

DNA: TGCGCCAGCAGCTCTGGGGGTTCCCAAGAGACCCAGTACTTC
CDR3: CASSSGGSQETQYF
D: NA
size: NA
J: TRBJ2-5
V: TRBV5-1

DNA: TGTGCCAGCAGTTCCGGGACAGTCGGATACTATGGCTACACCTTC
CDR3: CASSSGTVGYYGYTF
D: TRBD1
size: NA
J: TRBJ1-2
V: TRBV7-9

DNA: TGTGCCAGCAGCTTAGTGAGGGTATTCGATGAAAAACTGTTTTTT
CDR3: CASSLVRVFDEKLFF
D: NA
size: NA
J: TRBJ1-4
V: TRBV7-9

DNA: TGTGCCAGCAGGACCCAGGACAGGGCCTACGAGCAGTACTTC
CDR3: CASRTQDRAYEQYF
D: TRBD1
size: NA
J: TRBJ2-7
V: TRBV6-1

DNA: TGTGCCAGCTCCAACCTACAGGGAAAAGGCGGGGAGCTGTTTTTT
CDR3: CASSNLQGKGGELFF
D: NA
size: NA
J: TRBJ2-2
V: TRBV7-3

DNA: TGTGCCAGCAGTGAAGCGGCTGGGGGCGGTGAAAAACTGTTTTTT
CDR3: CASSEAAGGGEKLFF
D: NA
size: NA
J: TRBJ1-4
V: TRBV6-1

DNA: TGTGCCAGCTCACCAGTCGGGATCGGTGGGTTGCCCTACGAGCAGTACTTC
CDR3: CASSPVGIGGLPYEQYF
D: NA
size: NA
J: TRBJ2-7
V: TRBV18

DNA: TGTGCCAGCTCAACGACCGGGCCTGAGGCTTTCTTT
CDR3: CASSTTGPEAFF
D: NA
size: once
J: TRBJ1-1
V: TRBV18

DNA: TGTGCCAGCAGTTTACAACAGAGTGAAGCTTTCTTT
CDR3: CASSLQQSEAFF
D: NA
size: NA
J: TRBJ1-1
V: TRBV28

DNA: TGTGCCAGCAGCCGGGCGGCGGGAGAAACACAAGAGACCCAGTACTTC
CDR3: CASSRAAGETQETQYF
D: TRBD2
size: NA
J: TRBJ2-5
V: TRBV4-2

DNA: TGCGCCAGCAGCTTGGGGGACAGTGTATCCTACGAGCAGTACTTC
CDR3: CASSLGDSVSYEQYF
D: TRBD1
size: NA
J: TRBJ2-7
V: TRBV5-1

DNA: TGTGCCAGCTCCCCTGACGGACAGAACGGATACACCTTC
CDR3: CASSPDGQNGYTF
D: NA
size: NA
J: TRBJ1-2
V: TRBV18

DNA: TGTGCCAGCAGCCCCCGGGGGGGGTACGAAAAACTGTTTTTT
CDR3: CASSPRGGYEKLFF
D: NA
size: NA
J: TRBJ1-4
V: TRBV5-6

DNA: TGTGCCTGGAGTGTAACGGGAAATGAGCAGTTCTTC
CDR3: CAWSVTGNEQFF
D: NA
size: NA
J: TRBJ2-1
V: TRBV30

DNA: TGTGCCAGCAGCTTATGGACAGGGGGAGGGAATGAGCAGTTCTTC
CDR3: CASSLWTGGGNEQFF
D: TRBD1
size: NA
J: TRBJ2-1
V: TRBV7-2

DNA: TGTGCCAGCAGCCCCTCAGCTCTCCTCACTGAAGCTTTCTTT
CDR3: CASSPSALLTEAFF
D: NA
size: NA
J: TRBJ1-1
V: TRBV11-3

DNA: TGTGCCAGTAGTTTAAGGGGGGTCCCGCAGCAGTTCTTC
CDR3: CASSLRGVPQQFF
D: NA
size: NA
J: TRBJ2-1
V: TRBV19

DNA: TGTGCCAGTAGTATAGGGACCGTGGGGAATGAGCAGTTCTTC
CDR3: CASSIGTVGNEQFF
D: NA
size: NA
J: TRBJ2-1
V: TRBV19

DNA: TGCGCCAGCAGCTGGGAGGCGGCGAACACTGAAGCTTTCTTT
CDR3: CASSWEAANTEAFF
D: NA
size: NA
J: TRBJ1-1
V: TRBV5-1

DNA: TGTGCCAGCAGTTTATCAGGGGGGTTTAGCAGCAATCAGCCCCAGCATTTT
CDR3: CASSLSGGFSSNQPQHF
D: TRBD1
size: NA
J: TRBJ1-5
V: TRBV28

DNA: TGTGCCAGCAGCTTAGAGGTAGACAGAGAAGCTTTCTTT
CDR3: CASSLEVDREAFF
D: NA
size: NA
J: TRBJ1-1
V: TRBV7-2

DNA: TGTGCCAGCAGCTGGGGTCCGGGGAACACTGAAGCTTTCTTT
CDR3: CASSWGPGNTEAFF
D: NA
size: few
J: TRBJ1-1
V: TRBV5-6

DNA: TGTGCCATCAGGGAGAGCGGGACCGGGGAGCTGTTTTTT
CDR3: CAIRESGTGELFF
D: NA
size: NA
J: TRBJ2-2
V: TRBV10-3

DNA: TGTGCCAGCGGGAACCAGGGGCTGGGGTCCTCACCCCTCCACTTT
CDR3: CASGNQGLGSSPLHF
D: NA
size: NA
J: TRBJ1-6
V: TRBV6-5

DNA: TGCGCCAGCAGCATAGGAAATGCAGGGGCAGACTATGGCTACACCTTC
CDR3: CASSIGNAGADYGYTF
D: NA
size: NA
J: TRBJ1-2
V: TRBV5-1

DNA: TGTGCCAGCAGCTTACAGGGAGTCGACACTGAAGCTTTCTTT
CDR3: CASSLQGVDTEAFF
D: NA
size: once
J: TRBJ1-1
V: TRBV7-9

DNA: TGTGCCAGCGGGACAGGGGGAGCATTGGGCTACGAGCAGTACTTC
CDR3: CASGTGGALGYEQYF
D: TRBD1
size: NA
J: TRBJ2-7
V: TRBV6-6